This T cell receptor beta chain was identified in a study of T cell responses to AZD1222 COVID-19 vaccine. Per germline, CDR1 SGHAT and CDR2 FQNNGV. V was pared by 5 bases and J by 7 bases, with 11 bases between. The CDR3 totals 12 residues. Using immunoSEQ multiplex PCR, the repertoire was profiled, and TCRdb retains in-frame clones only, with some absent. Here the sample spans some 140,000 clones, 90% to 95% being singletons. The rearrangement links TRBV11-2 to TRBJ1-1, with D maybe TRBD1 (5 bases). The sample was peripheral blood, taken 28 days after the second AZD1222 dose. This clonotype originated in an adult who received the AZD1222 COVID-19 vaccine. The CDR3 sequence is CASSRTGGEAFF. CDR3 nucleotides: TGTGCCAGCAGCCGTACCGGGGGTGAAGCTTTCTTT.